These T cell receptor beta chains were read from a single sample in a study of cytomegalovirus exposure and HLA in healthy donors. TCRdb keeps only in-frame clones here, not all; method: immunoSEQ multiplex PCR. The table has some 130,000 clones, around 70% seen once. Sequencing used PBMCs. The receptors were gathered from a young man in good health and CMV-seropositive. Each CDR3 is given with its conserved first and last residue. Fields, in order: V gene, J gene, clone size, D gene, CDR3 DNA, CDR3 protein. D genes are given only for firm matches. Clone size is shown for a subset of rows, as once, few, many or a class of expanded clone.

TRBV18,TRBJ2-3,NA,TRBD2,TGTGCCAGCTCACCCCCCAGGAGACTAGCGAAGGGAGATACGCAGTATTTT,CASSPPRRLAKGDTQYF
TRBV18,TRBJ2-7,NA,NA,TGTGCCAGCTCCCGGGACATGGCCTACGAGCAGTACTTC,CASSRDMAYEQYF
TRBV5-1,TRBJ2-7,NA,NA,TGCGCCAGCAGCTTGGATTGGGCCGAGCAGTACTTC,CASSLDWAEQYF
TRBV5-6,TRBJ2-5,NA,TRBD2,TGTGCCAGCAGCTTGCCGGCTAGCGGGCCCCCGGGGACCCAGTACTTC,CASSLPASGPPGTQYF
TRBV6-1,TRBJ1-5,NA,TRBD1,TGTGCCAGCAGCGGGACAGCTAGCAATCAGCCCCAGCATTTT,CASSGTASNQPQHF
TRBV7-7,TRBJ2-1,NA,TRBD2,TGTGCTAGCAGCGGACTAGACGGGAAGCAGTTCTTC,CASSGLDGKQFF
TRBV19,TRBJ1-1,NA,TRBD1,TGTGCCAGTAGTATACAAGGGAGCAGGGGGGACACTGAAGCTTTCTTT,CASSIQGSRGDTEAFF
TRBV10-2,TRBJ1-3,NA,TRBD1,TGCGCCAGCAGTGAGTCGACAGGGATATGGTCTGGAAACACCATATATTTT,CASSESTGIWSGNTIYF
TRBV23-1,TRBJ2-3,NA,TRBD2,TGCGCCAGCAGTCAACCCGGGACTAGCAATAAGTATTTT,CASSQPGTSNKYF
TRBV10-3,TRBJ1-2,NA,NA,TGTGCCATCACCCGGGGGGGGGCTCAGGGCTACACCTTC,CAITRGGAQGYTF
TRBV5-1,TRBJ2-3,NA,TRBD2,TGCGCCAGCAGCTTGGGGGCAGGGAGGGTAGCAGATACGCAGTATTTT,CASSLGAGRVADTQYF
TRBV10-3,TRBJ2-7,NA,TRBD1,TGTGCCATCAGTCAGGGGGAATATTCCTACGAGCAGTACTTC,CAISQGEYSYEQYF
TRBV7-9,TRBJ2-5,NA,NA,TGTGCCAGCAGCTTGGCCCAGCAAGAGACCCAGTACTTC,CASSLAQQETQYF
TRBV2,TRBJ2-2,NA,NA,TGTGCCAGCCACGTAGGAGGTCCCGGGGAGCTGTTTTTT,CASHVGGPGELFF
TRBV5-4,TRBJ2-2,NA,TRBD1,TGTGCCAGCAGCTGGGGGTCAGGGGGCCCATCCGGGGAGCTGTTTTTT,CASSWGSGGPSGELFF
TRBV7-9,TRBJ1-1,NA,NA,TGTGCCAGCAGCTTGGGTAATGTAGGTGGAGGGACTGAAGCTTTCTTT,CASSLGNVGGGTEAFF
TRBV6-5,TRBJ2-7,NA,TRBD2,TGTGCCAGCAAGCGGGGCTACGAGCAGTACTTC,CASKRGYEQYF
TRBV4-2,TRBJ2-1,NA,TRBD1,TGTGCCAGCAGCCAAGATTGGAGACAGGGGAGCAATGAGCAGTTCTTC,CASSQDWRQGSNEQFF
TRBV5-8,TRBJ1-1,few,TRBD1,TGTGCCAGCAGCTTAACTTTAGGGACAGTTACTTTGAACACTGAAGCTTTCTTT,CASSLTLGTVTLNTEAFF
TRBV27,TRBJ1-2,NA,NA,TGTGCCAGCAGCATGGGGGGATTTTATGGCTACACCTTC,CASSMGGFYGYTF
TRBV6-6,TRBJ2-7,NA,NA,TGTGCCAGCAGCTCGCCGGGAGTCGACGAGCAGTACTTC,CASSSPGVDEQYF
TRBV5-1,TRBJ1-2,once,TRBD1,TGCGCCAGCAGCTTGGCGAACAGGGGGCTCAGTAATGGCTACACCTTC,CASSLANRGLSNGYTF
TRBV9,TRBJ2-3,few,NA,TGTGCCAGCAGCGTAGGCAGTTCAAGGGGAGATACGCAGTATTTT,CASSVGSSRGDTQYF
TRBV7-9,TRBJ2-1,once,NA,TGTGCCAGCAGCTTAGCGGGAGGAGGAGGCAATGAGCAGTTCTTC,CASSLAGGGGNEQFF
TRBV29-1,TRBJ2-2,NA,TRBD2,TGCAGCGTTGAAGTTCTTGGGACTAGCGAAAGATCCTCGAACACCGGGGAGCTGTTTTTT,CSVEVLGTSERSSNTGELFF
TRBV7-3,TRBJ2-2,NA,NA,TGTGCCAGCAGCTCTTCAGTTTCCACCGGGGAGCTGTTTTTT,CASSSSVSTGELFF
TRBV5-1,TRBJ2-5,NA,NA,TGCGCCAGCAGCAACGGGGTAGGGGAGACCCAGTACTTC,CASSNGVGETQYF
TRBV19,TRBJ2-7,few,TRBD2,TGTGCCAGTAGTATATCCGGGACTAGCGGGAGCTACGAGCAGTACTTC,CASSISGTSGSYEQYF
TRBV5-1,TRBJ1-3,once,NA,TGCGCCAGCAGACAGACGGTCTCTGGAAACACCATATATTTT,CASRQTVSGNTIYF
TRBV11-2,TRBJ2-5,NA,TRBD2,TGTGCCAGCAGCTCGCCACCTATCGGTCTGCTAGCGGGACACTTC,CASSSPPIGLLAGHF
TRBV5-3,TRBJ2-7,NA,TRBD2,TGTGCCAGAAGCTTGGGGGCGGGAGGGCCCCGCGAGCAGTACTTC,CARSLGAGGPREQYF
TRBV2,TRBJ1-1,few,TRBD1,TGTGCCAGCAGTGAAAGGACAGGGGCTCGGGAAGCTTTCTTT,CASSERTGAREAFF
TRBV5-1,TRBJ2-5,NA,NA,TGCGCCAGCAGCTTACCCGGGGAAGAGACCCAGTACTTC,CASSLPGEETQYF
TRBV5-4,TRBJ2-7,NA,TRBD1,TGTGCCAGCAGCTTGTGGGCAGGGGGTACAGGTGGGTACGAGCAGTACTTC,CASSLWAGGTGGYEQYF
TRBV18,TRBJ2-5,few,TRBD2,TGTGCCAGCTCACCAAGGGAAGCGGGAGGAGAGACCCAGTACTTC,CASSPREAGGETQYF
TRBV9,TRBJ1-1,NA,NA,TGTGCCAGCAGCGTAGGGGCGAACACTGAAGCTTTCTTT,CASSVGANTEAFF
TRBV4-1,TRBJ2-5,NA,TRBD1,TGCGCCAGCAGCCAATGGGGACAGGAACAAGAGACCCAGTACTTC,CASSQWGQEQETQYF
TRBV20-1,TRBJ2-4,few,NA,TGCAGTGCTAGCCTAGCTTCTAGTCAGTACTTC,CSASLASSQYF
TRBV10-2,TRBJ2-1,NA,TRBD2,TGCGCCAGCAGTGTGCTAGCGGAATACAATGAGCAGTTCTTC,CASSVLAEYNEQFF
TRBV28,TRBJ2-1,NA,TRBD2,TGTGCCAGCAGCCAGACCGGGACTAGCATGGATGAGCAGTTCTTC,CASSQTGTSMDEQFF
TRBV4-1,TRBJ1-4,NA,NA,TGCGCCAGCAGCCCCAGGTTTCCCGAAAAACTGTTTTTT,CASSPRFPEKLFF
TRBV29-1,TRBJ2-5,NA,TRBD2,TGCAGCGTTGCGCTAGCGGGGGGAGAGACCCAGTACTTC,CSVALAGGETQYF
TRBV19,TRBJ2-5,few,TRBD1,TGTGCCAGTAGTATGGACAGGGAAAGGGCCCAGTACTTC,CASSMDRERAQYF
TRBV7-8,TRBJ1-1,NA,NA,TGTGCCAGCAGTTCCCAGGGGCCTGCAATGAACACTGAAGCTTTCTTT,CASSSQGPAMNTEAFF
TRBV7-2,TRBJ2-5,NA,NA,TGTGCCAGCAGCTTAGTTTACAGGCAAGAGACCCAGTACTTC,CASSLVYRQETQYF
TRBV5-1,TRBJ2-6,NA,NA,TGCGCCAGCAGTTACTCCAATTCTGGGGCCAACGTCCTGACTTTC,CASSYSNSGANVLTF
TRBV6-6,TRBJ2-7,NA,NA,TGTGCCAGCAGTTCCCCACTCCGCAGGGTCCCCGAGCAGTACTTC,CASSSPLRRVPEQYF
TRBV6-1,TRBJ2-4,NA,NA,TGTGCCAGCAGACTCGCCAGGGACATTCAGTACTTC,CASRLARDIQYF
TRBV7-9,TRBJ1-1,NA,NA,TGTGCCAGCGGACTATGGCAGGGAAGCACTGAAGCTTTCTTT,CASGLWQGSTEAFF
TRBV4-1,TRBJ2-3,NA,TRBD1,TGCGCCAGCAGCCAAGACCGACAGGGTCCAGATACGCAGTATTTT,CASSQDRQGPDTQYF
TRBV6-6,TRBJ1-5,few,TRBD1,TGTGCCAGCAACCAGGACAGGTCCAGGGGCAATCAGCCCCAGCATTTT,CASNQDRSRGNQPQHF
TRBV19,TRBJ2-7,NA,NA,TGTGCCAGTAGCCATAGCAACCGGCGGGGAAGCTCCTACGAGCAGTACTTC,CASSHSNRRGSSYEQYF
TRBV7-2,TRBJ1-5,NA,NA,TGTGCCAGCAGCTTAGCCCGTAATCAGCCCCAGCATTTT,CASSLARNQPQHF
TRBV6-1,TRBJ2-6,few,NA,TGTGCCAGCAGCGACAGCAACTCTGGGGCCAACGTCCTGACTTTC,CASSDSNSGANVLTF
TRBV4-2,TRBJ2-3,few,TRBD2,TGTGCCAGCAGCCCGTCCGGGACTAGCGGAGATACGCAGTATTTT,CASSPSGTSGDTQYF
TRBV6-4,TRBJ1-5,once,TRBD1,TGTGCCAGCGATCGGAGATTTCAGGGGGCCGGCAATCAGCCCCAGCATTTT,CASDRRFQGAGNQPQHF
TRBV5-6,TRBJ1-2,few,NA,TGTGCCAGCAGCTTGTGGGAGGGAACCGACGGCTACACCTTC,CASSLWEGTDGYTF
TRBV19,TRBJ2-7,NA,NA,TGTGCCAGTAGTATCTCAGGATCCTACGAGCAGTACTTC,CASSISGSYEQYF
TRBV11-1,TRBJ1-3,NA,NA,TGTGCCAGCAGCCCCGGGAGGGTCGGCCGCTCTGGAAACACCATATATTTT,CASSPGRVGRSGNTIYF